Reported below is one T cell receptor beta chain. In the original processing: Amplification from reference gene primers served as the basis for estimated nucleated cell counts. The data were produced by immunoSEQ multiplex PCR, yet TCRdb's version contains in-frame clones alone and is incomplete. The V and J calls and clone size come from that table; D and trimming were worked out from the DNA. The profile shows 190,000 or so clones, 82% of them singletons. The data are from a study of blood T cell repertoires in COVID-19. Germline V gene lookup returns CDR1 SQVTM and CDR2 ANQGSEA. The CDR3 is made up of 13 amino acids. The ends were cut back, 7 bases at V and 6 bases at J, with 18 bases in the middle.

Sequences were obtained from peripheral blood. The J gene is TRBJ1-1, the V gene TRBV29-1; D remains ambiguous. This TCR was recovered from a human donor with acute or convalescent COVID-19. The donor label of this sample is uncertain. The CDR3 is CSAIPARRAEAFF. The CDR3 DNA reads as TGCAGCGCAATACCGGCTCGTCGGGCTGAAGCTTTCTTT. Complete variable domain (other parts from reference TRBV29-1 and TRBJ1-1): SAVISQKPSRDICQRGTSLTIQCQVDSQVTMMFWYRQQPGQSLTLIATANQGSEATYESGFVIDKFPISRPNLTFSTLTVSNMSPEDSSIYLCSAIPARRAEAFFGQGTRLTVV.